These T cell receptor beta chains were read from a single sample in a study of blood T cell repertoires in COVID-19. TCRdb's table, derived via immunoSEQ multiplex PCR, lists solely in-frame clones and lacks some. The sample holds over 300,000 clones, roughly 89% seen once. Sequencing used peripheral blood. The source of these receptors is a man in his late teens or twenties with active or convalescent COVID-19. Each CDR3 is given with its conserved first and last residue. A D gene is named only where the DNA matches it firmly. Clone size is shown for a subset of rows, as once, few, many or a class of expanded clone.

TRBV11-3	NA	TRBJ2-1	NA	CASSFGGQDNEQFF	TGTGCCAGCAGCTTCGGCGGGCAGGACAATGAGCAGTTCTTC
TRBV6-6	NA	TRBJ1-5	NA	CASNAGLQPQHF	TGTGCCAGCAACGCAGGGTTGCAGCCCCAGCATTTT
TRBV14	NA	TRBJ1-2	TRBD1	CASRRTGASNYGYTF	TGTGCCAGCAGACGGACAGGGGCCTCTAACTATGGCTACACCTTC
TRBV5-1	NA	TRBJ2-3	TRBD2	CASWLAGVRDPDTQYF	TGCGCCAGCTGGCTAGCGGGAGTACGGGACCCAGATACGCAGTATTTT
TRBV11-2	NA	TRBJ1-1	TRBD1	CASSFLGQGAGAFF	TGTGCCAGCAGCTTTCTAGGACAGGGGGCAGGGGCTTTCTTT
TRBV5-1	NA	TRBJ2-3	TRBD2	CASSLERGITDTQYF	TGCGCCAGCAGCTTGGAGCGGGGGATCACAGATACGCAGTATTTT
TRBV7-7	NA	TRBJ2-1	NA	CASSPGDTAEQFF	TGTGCTAGCAGCCCCGGGGACACAGCTGAGCAGTTCTTC
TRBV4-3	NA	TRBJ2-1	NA	CASSQETGYNEQFF	TGCGCCAGCAGCCAAGAGACCGGGTACAATGAGCAGTTCTTC
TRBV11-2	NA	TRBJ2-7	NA	CASSLTGVNSYEQYF	TGTGCCAGCAGCTTAACCGGGGTAAACTCCTACGAGCAGTACTTC
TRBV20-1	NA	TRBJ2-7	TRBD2	CSASRGSGSSYEQYF	TGCAGTGCTAGTCGGGGTAGCGGGAGCTCCTACGAGCAGTACTTC
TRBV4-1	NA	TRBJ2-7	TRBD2	CASSQVESLAGLYEQYF	TGCGCCAGCAGCCAAGTAGAGTCACTAGCGGGACTGTACGAGCAGTACTTC
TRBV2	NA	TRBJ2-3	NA	CASSLILATDTQYF	TGTGCCAGTTCCCTGATACTAGCCACAGATACGCAGTATTTT
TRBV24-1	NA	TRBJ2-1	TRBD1	CATSDPRQGYNEQFF	TGTGCCACCAGCGATCCCCGACAGGGGTACAATGAGCAGTTCTTC
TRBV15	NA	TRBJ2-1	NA	CATSTGLPSDYNEQFF	TGTGCCACCAGCACCGGACTGCCGAGTGACTACAATGAGCAGTTCTTC
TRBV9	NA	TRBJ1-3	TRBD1	CASSPEGTGGNTIYF	TGTGCCAGCAGCCCCGAAGGGACAGGGGGAAACACCATATATTTT
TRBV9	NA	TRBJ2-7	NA	CASSPQGSYEQYF	TGTGCCAGCAGCCCTCAGGGCTCCTACGAGCAGTACTTC
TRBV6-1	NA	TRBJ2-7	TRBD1	CASSEMTGPPSYEQYF	TGTGCCAGCAGCGAAATGACAGGGCCCCCTTCCTACGAGCAGTACTTC
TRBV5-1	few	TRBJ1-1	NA	CASSLQVMNTEAFF	TGCGCCAGCAGCTTACAGGTCATGAACACTGAAGCTTTCTTT
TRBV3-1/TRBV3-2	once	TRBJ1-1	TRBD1	CASSQDWGQGVRSTEAFF	TGTGCCAGCAGCCAAGATTGGGGCCAGGGGGTTAGGAGTACTGAAGCTTTCTTT
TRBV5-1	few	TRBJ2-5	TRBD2	CASSFTSGPQETQYF	TGCGCCAGCAGCTTTACTAGCGGACCCCAAGAGACCCAGTACTTC
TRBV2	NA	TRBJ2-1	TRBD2	CASASSGSSYNEQFF	TGTGCCAGCGCTTCTAGCGGAAGCTCCTACAATGAGCAGTTCTTC
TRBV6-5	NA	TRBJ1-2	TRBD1	CASSSGTGGNYGYTF	TGTGCCAGCAGTTCGGGGACAGGGGGCAACTATGGCTACACCTTC
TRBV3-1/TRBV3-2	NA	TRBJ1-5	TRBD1	CASSQGDRMLNQPQHF	TGTGCCAGCAGCCAAGGGGACAGGATGTTGAATCAGCCCCAGCATTTT
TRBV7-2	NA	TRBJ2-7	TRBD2	CASSFKAGVISYEQYF	TGTGCCAGCAGCTTTAAAGCGGGAGTTATTTCCTACGAGCAGTACTTC
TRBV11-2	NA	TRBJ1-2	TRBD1	CASRSPGQKNYGYTF	TGTGCCAGCAGATCACCGGGACAGAAAAACTATGGCTACACCTTC
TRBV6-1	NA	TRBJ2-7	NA	CASSVRDTGRGGSYEQYF	TGTGCCAGCAGTGTCCGGGACACTGGTAGGGGCGGGTCTTACGAGCAGTACTTC
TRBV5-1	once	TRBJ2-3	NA	CASSLFRTIGDTDTQYF	TGCGCCAGCAGCTTATTTCGGACAATAGGGGATACAGATACGCAGTATTTT
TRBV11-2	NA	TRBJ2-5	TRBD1	CASSSGWDRATEETQYF	TGTGCCAGCAGCAGTGGATGGGACAGGGCGACCGAAGAGACCCAGTACTTC
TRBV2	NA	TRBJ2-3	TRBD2	CASNLGGAGTDTQYF	TGTGCCAGCAACTTAGGCGGAGCGGGAACAGATACGCAGTATTTT
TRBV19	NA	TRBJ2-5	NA	CASSIDGAETQYF	TGTGCCAGTAGTATAGATGGGGCGGAGACCCAGTACTTC
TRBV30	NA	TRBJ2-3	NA	CAWSRDSRTDTQYF	TGTGCCTGGAGTCGGGACTCCCGCACAGATACGCAGTATTTT